Shown below are 19 T cell receptor beta chains from a single sample sequenced in a study of control samples from healthy donors and cancer patients. Only in-frame clones appear in the TCRdb table, and some are missing; sequencing was by immunoSEQ multiplex PCR. Of 130,000 or so clones in the sample, about 90% were seen once. The specimen sequenced was blood. Source of these receptors: a man aged 50 to 59 in good health.

The chain joins TRBV10-3 to TRBJ1-2; 9 bases line up with TRBD1. The CDR3 consists of 15 residues. V was pared by 7 bases and J by 6 bases, with 12 bases of the junction left unmatched. CDR1 is ENHRY and CDR2 is SYGVKD in the germline V gene. CDR3 nucleotides: TGTGCCATCAATCCGGGACAGGGTGGTCAGAATGGCTACACCTTC. This sequence encodes CAINPGQGGQNGYTF.

The chain carries TRBV9 and TRBJ2-5, with 8 bases that match TRBD2. The CDR3 covers 14 residues. CDR1 and CDR2 from the germline V gene are SGDLS and YYNGEE. The V gene end was trimmed by 0 bases and the J gene end by 5 bases; junction bases not matched to a gene: 3. The CDR3 DNA is TGTGCCAGCAGCGTAGACGGGAGGGATGAGACCCAGTACTTC. Its protein is CASSVDGRDETQYF.

This chain uses TRBV4-1 with TRBJ2-1; D is perhaps TRBD1 (5 bases). In germline, CDR1 is MGHRA, CDR2 YSYEKL. Trimming took off 2 bases at V and 5 bases at J, with 10 bases between the two ends. CDR3 size: 14 residues. In DNA, the CDR3 is TGCGCCAGCAGCCAACCAGACAGCAACAATGAGCAGTTCTTC. The encoded protein is CASSQPDSNNEQFF.

V is TRBV4-2 and J is TRBJ2-7, with 9 nucleotides matching TRBD2. The CDR3 has 15 residues. With V trimmed by 4 bases and J by 6 bases, 10 bases remained unmatched. Germline values: CDR1 LGHNA, CDR2 YNFKEQ. CDR3 protein: CASSPLAGGLGEQYF. Written as DNA, the CDR3 is TGTGCCAGCAGCCCCCTTGCGGGGGGGCTAGGCGAGCAGTACTTC.

The J gene is TRBJ2-5, the V gene TRBV9; either TRBD1 or TRBD2 may supply D (5 bases each). The closer fit of TRBJ2-7 to the DNA end suggests the J call may be wrong. Germline CDR1 SGDLS, CDR2 YYNGEE. The CDR3 consists of 16 residues. CDR3 loop: CASSVATSQGPYEQYF. DNA for the CDR3: TGTGCCAGCAGCGTAGCTACTAGTCAGGGACCCTACGAGCAGTACTTC.

This clone was seen a single time. V is TRBV6-5 and J is TRBJ1-2; no definite D call. Trimming shortened V by 2 bases and J by 3 bases, and 16 bases separated the two germline ends. This CDR3 region has 16 residues. CDR1 and CDR2 (germline): MNHEY, SVGAGI. The CDR3 sequence is CASSYAAGSSHYGYTF. The DNA of the CDR3 is TGTGCCAGCAGTTACGCCGCAGGAAGTTCCCACTATGGCTACACCTTC.

This chain links TRBV2 with TRBJ1-4; TRBD1 matches at 9 bases. The CDR3 covers 16 residues. Germline V gene sequence: CDR1 SNHLY, CDR2 FYNNEI. The trim removed 7 bases at V and 6 bases at J, leaving 12 bases unmatched. CDR3 amino acids: CASTTLPGQGDEKLFF. The CDR3 nucleotides read TGTGCCAGCACAACCCTCCCGGGACAGGGAGATGAAAAACTGTTTTTT.

The CDR3 coding sequence is TGTGCCAGCAGTTTATCGACAGGGGGAAACACTGAAGCTTTCTTT. This codes for CASSLSTGGNTEAFF. The chain uses TRBV27 and TRBJ1-1; 9 bases are shared with TRBD1. Germline CDR1 MNHEY, CDR2 SMNVEV (reference sequence). The CDR3 is 15 amino acids. V shed 0 bases and J 2 bases; nucleotides not matched to a gene: 1.

The chain is built from TRBV7-9 and TRBJ2-3; 9 nucleotides match TRBD1. The J segment lost 7 bases and the V segment lost 5 bases, leaving 19 bases of the junction unmatched. In germline, CDR1 is SEHNR, CDR2 FQNEAQ (reference sequence). This CDR3 spans 18 amino acids. CDR3 sequence (DNA): TGTGCCAGCAGCCAGCAGGGGTTGTCCGGGACAGGGCAATATACGCAGTATTTT. It codes for CASSQQGLSGTGQYTQYF.

The chain combines TRBV11-2 with TRBJ1-1; D ambiguous. V was clipped by 5 bases and J by 0 bases, with 10 bases between them. Looked up from germline, CDR1 is SGHAT and CDR2 is FQNNGV. CDR3 length: 14 residues. The CDR3 reads CASSPGSMNTEAFF. CDR3 sequence (DNA): TGTGCCAGCAGCCCCGGGAGCATGAACACTGAAGCTTTCTTT.

This chain joins TRBV19 and TRBJ1-2; no clear D. Germline V gives CDR1 LNHDA, CDR2 SQIVND (reference sequence). The CDR3 runs to 12 residues. V dropped 3 bases and J dropped 4 bases, with 6 bases sitting between them. In DNA, the CDR3 is TGTGCCAGTAGTATGCGGAGCTATGGCTACACCTTC. This translates into CASSMRSYGYTF.

The V call is TRBV2, the J call TRBJ2-2; D gene unclear. The germline V gene has CDR1 SNHLY and CDR2 FYNNEI. Trimming left V 6 bases short and J 5 bases short, with 7 bases between. CDR3 length equals 12 residues. CDR3 coding DNA: TGTGCCAGCAGGATCGAGACCGGGGAGCTGTTTTTT. Translated, it gives CASRIETGELFF. The full variable domain, with the rest looked up from reference TRBV2 and TRBJ2-2, is EPEVTQTPSHQVTQMGQEVILRCVPISNHLYFYWYRQILGQKVEFLVSFYNNEISEKSEIFDDQFSVERPDGSNFTLKIRSTKLEDSAMYFCASRIETGELFFGEGSRLTVL.

This clone was observed a few times. This sequence joins TRBV19 and TRBJ1-1; D is possibly TRBD1 (6 bases). There are 13 residues in the CDR3. The V gene's germline CDR1 is LNHDA and CDR2 SQIVND (reference sequence). V was clipped by 6 bases and J by 11 bases, with 19 bases between them. The CDR3 is CASSERGVKVAFF. The CDR3 DNA follows: TGTGCCAGTAGCGAGAGGGGGGTGAAGGTGGCTTTCTTT.

The V and J genes are TRBV30 and TRBJ1-1; D call uncertain. Trimming took 3 bases from V and 3 from J, leaving 17 bases between them. The CDR3 is 15 residues long. Germline assignment: CDR1 GTSNPN and CDR2 SVGIG (reference sequence). The CDR3 loop is CAWRGRVPLDTEAFF. The CDR3 DNA is TGTGCCTGGAGAGGACGCGTCCCCCTCGACACTGAAGCTTTCTTT.

V gene TRBV4-1 combines with J gene TRBJ1-2; 11 bases align to TRBD1. V lost 4 bases, J lost 0 bases, and 4 bases stayed unmatched. This CDR3 is 16 amino acids long. From germline, CDR1 is MGHRA and CDR2 YSYEKL. The CDR3: CASSPGQGGSNYGYTF. The CDR3 bases are TGCGCCAGCAGCCCGGGACAGGGGGGATCTAACTATGGCTACACCTTC.

The V and J genes are TRBV5-1 and TRBJ2-2; no definite D call. Per germline, CDR1 SGHRS and CDR2 YFSETQ. Trimming removed 5 bases at V and 4 bases at J, with 9 bases between. The CDR3 loop spans 13 amino acids. This CDR3 reads CASRVGFTGELFF. The CDR3 DNA reads as TGCGCCAGCAGGGTAGGGTTCACCGGGGAGCTGTTTTTT.

CDR3 nucleotides: TGTGCCAGCAGCTTTCAGGGGGCCGGAGGTGAAAAACTGTTTTTT. This sequence encodes CASSFQGAGGEKLFF. This chain uses TRBV7-2 with TRBJ1-4; 8 nucleotides line up with TRBD1. This CDR3 has 15 residues. Per the germline V gene, CDR1 is SGHTA and CDR2 is FQGNSA. V trimming: 3 bases; J trimming: 7 bases; junction bases outside the gene matches: 7.

V is TRBV9 and J is TRBJ2-2; 8 nucleotides line up with TRBD1. The CDR3 has 16 amino acids. Germline CDR1 and CDR2: SGDLS and YYNGEE. V lost 4 bases and J lost 1; bases outside the gene matches: 6. The CDR3: CASSLRGTGNTGELFF. The CDR3 nucleotides read TGTGCCAGCAGCCTCCGAGGGACAGGGAACACCGGGGAGCTGTTTTTT.

The V gene is TRBV6-1, the J gene TRBJ1-2; D gene uncertain. This CDR3 is built from 17 residues. From germline, CDR1 is MNHNS and CDR2 SASEGT. Trimming removed 4 bases from V and 0 bases from J, with 18 bases in between. The CDR3 sequence: CASSGYKAPSPNYGYTF. The CDR3 region has the DNA TGTGCCAGCAGTGGTTATAAGGCCCCTTCTCCTAACTATGGCTACACCTTC.